What follows are 28 T cell receptor beta chains derived from one specimen sequenced in a study of OX40 agonist ivuxolimab in advanced cancers. Method: immunoSEQ multiplex PCR; TCRdb's copy keeps in-frame clones and lacks some. Altogether roughly 120,000 clones are present, roughly 90% being singletons, with the ten largest covering more than 0.7%. Sequencing used CD4+ or CD8+ T cells sorted from blood, obtained in a trial of the OX40 agonist ivuxolimab. All receptors derive from an adult with an advanced solid tumor such as melanoma, head and neck, liver or kidney cancer.

A few counts support this clone. The genes are TRBV11-1 and TRBJ2-7, with D possibly matching TRBD2 (6 bases). The CDR3 extends over 15 amino acids. V lost 2 bases and J lost 2, with 13 bases in between. CDR1 and CDR2 from the germline V gene are SGHAT and FQDESV (reference sequence). In DNA form, the CDR3 reads TGTGCCAGCAGCTTACGGCCGGACTATCCCTACGAGCAGTACTTC. Translated: CASSLRPDYPYEQYF.

The chain combines TRBV2 with TRBJ1-1; D is uncertain. CDR1 SNHLY and CDR2 FYNNEI come from the germline V gene. The CDR3 has 15 residues. V gave up 4 bases and J gave up 1 base, with 13 bases separating them. As DNA, the CDR3 is TGTGCCAGCAGTGCACCGCAAGGGAAGAACACTGAAGCTTTCTTT. Amino acid sequence: CASSAPQGKNTEAFF.

This rearrangement joins TRBV7-3 to TRBJ2-2; TRBD1 might be the D (5 bases). The V end was cut by 5 bases, the J end by 0 bases, with 13 bases between. In germline, CDR1 is SGHTA, CDR2 FQGTGA. The CDR3 length is 16 residues. The CDR3 DNA reads TGTGCCAGCAGCCCCCTAGGACATACGAACACCGGGGAGCTGTTTTTT. It translates to CASSPLGHTNTGELFF.

V usage is TRBV4-3 and J usage is TRBJ1-3; D not certain. V dropped 0 bases and J dropped 4 bases, with 13 bases sitting between them. This CDR3 spans 16 amino acids. Germline V lookup: CDR1 LGHNA, CDR2 YSLEER. Here the CDR3 DNA reads TGCGCCAGCAGCCAAGATCGTCCCGGGTCGGGAAACACCATATATTTT. It is translated as CASSQDRPGSGNTIYF.

The rearrangement uses TRBV7-9 and TRBJ1-1; D gene ambiguous. Trimming took off 5 bases at V and 4 bases at J, with 11 bases between the two ends. CDR3 length: 13 amino acids. Germline loops: CDR1 SEHNR, CDR2 FQNEAQ (reference sequence). The CDR3 DNA reads TGTGCCAGCAGCAGAAACGCGGGCACTGAAGCTTTCTTT. Its protein is CASSRNAGTEAFF.

The J gene is TRBJ2-2, the V gene TRBV7-9; TRBD1 matches at 12 bases. The CDR3 loop spans 16 amino acids. Germline V gene sequence: CDR1 SEHNR, CDR2 FQNEAQ (reference sequence). Trimming took 4 bases from V and 7 from J; bases not matched to a gene: 7. The CDR3 loop is CASSSPGQGADGELFF. CDR3 DNA sequence: TGTGCCAGCAGCTCCCCGGGACAGGGGGCGGACGGGGAGCTGTTTTTT.

The chain couples TRBV23-1 to TRBJ2-7; TRBD1 or TRBD2 may be the D gene (5 bases each). TRBV23-1 is an ORF, with its function uncertain. V was cut by 9 bases and J by 13 bases, with 10 bases left in between. CDR3 size: 8 residues. The CDR3 nucleotides are TGCGCCAGGTCGGGGCAATACTTC. Its translation: CARSGQYF.

V gene TRBV7-9 combines with J gene TRBJ1-2, with no clear D. Per the germline V gene, CDR1 is SEHNR and CDR2 is FQNEAQ (reference sequence). The V end lost 1 base, the J end lost 5 bases, and 20 bases lay between the germline ends. This CDR3 has 17 amino acids. The DNA of the CDR3 is TGTGCCAGCAGCTTAGAAGTCCGCCATGTAAGGACGTATGGCTACACCTTC. This translates into CASSLEVRHVRTYGYTF.

This chain uses TRBV28 with TRBJ2-1; D call uncertain. The CDR3 has 15 amino acids. V gave up 6 bases and J gave up 0 bases, with 12 bases separating them. CDR1 and CDR2 (germline): MDHEN, SYDVKM. CDR3 nucleotide sequence: TGTGCCAGCAGCCGCAGTACCCGCTCCTACAATGAGCAGTTCTTC. It encodes CASSRSTRSYNEQFF.

V is TRBV18 and J is TRBJ2-1; D unclear. CDR3 length equals 17 residues. V dropped 6 bases and J dropped 8 bases, with 26 bases sitting between them. The germline V gene has CDR1 KGHSH and CDR2 LQKENI. The CDR3 spells CASSPRPSLTQADEQFF. CDR3 bases: TGTGCCAGCTCCCCAAGACCCTCACTAACACAAGCAGATGAGCAGTTCTTC.

The gene calls are TRBV27 and TRBJ1-5; 7 bases fit TRBD1. Trimming took 3 bases from V and 6 from J; bases not matched to a gene: 5. Germline CDR1 MNHEY, CDR2 SMNVEV (reference sequence). The CDR3 covers 14 residues. The CDR3 sequence: CASSLEQGGQPQHF. The CDR3, as DNA: TGTGCCAGCAGTTTGGAGCAGGGGGGTCAGCCCCAGCATTTT.

The rearrangement joins TRBV9 to TRBJ2-3; D is ambiguous. Trimming took 3 bases from V and 4 from J, leaving 6 bases between them. The CDR3 length is 12 residues. Germline CDR1 and CDR2: SGDLS and YYNGEE. CDR3 sequence reads: CASSDSPDTQYF. The CDR3 region has the DNA TGTGCCAGCAGCGACAGCCCAGATACGCAGTATTTT.

The gene calls are TRBV11-2 and TRBJ2-1; no clear D gene. CDR1 and CDR2 (germline): SGHAT, FQNNGV. Between the trimmed V and J ends, which lost 7 bases and 6 bases, there was a span of 7 bases. CDR3 length equals 11 residues. The CDR3 loop reads CASTQANEQFF. DNA of the CDR3: TGTGCCAGCACCCAGGCCAATGAGCAGTTCTTC.

The rearrangement links TRBV19 to TRBJ1-1, with D possibly matching TRBD1 (6 bases). Germline CDR1 is LNHDA and CDR2 is SQIVND (reference sequence). The CDR3 spans 17 residues. V lost 7 bases and J 1 base, leaving 22 bases between the germline ends. CDR3 in amino acids: CASTPRRPLQGNTEAFF. CDR3 nucleotides: TGTGCCAGTACTCCGCGTAGACCGTTACAGGGGAACACTGAAGCTTTCTTT.

V usage is TRBV6-5 and J usage is TRBJ2-7; D might be TRBD1 (5 bases). V lost 6 bases to trimming and J lost 0 bases, with 9 bases between them. The CDR3 spans 13 residues. Germline lookup yields CDR1 MNHEY and CDR2 SVGAGI. CDR3 sequence (DNA): TGTGCCAGCAGCCCCAGGGTCTCCTACGAGCAGTACTTC. This encodes CASSPRVSYEQYF.

The J gene is TRBJ2-7, the V gene TRBV5-5; 10 bases line up with TRBD1. Germline CDR1 and CDR2: SGHKS and YYEKEE (reference sequence). V shed 2 bases, J shed 2 bases, and the junction held 7 bases outside the gene matches. The CDR3 is made up of 16 amino acids. Here the CDR3 reads CASSLLPGQGTYEQYF. The CDR3 region has the DNA TGTGCCAGCAGCTTATTACCGGGACAGGGGACCTACGAGCAGTACTTC.

J is TRBJ2-5 and V is TRBV27, with 7 bases aligning to TRBD2. The CDR3 covers 15 residues. V dropped 6 bases and J dropped 5; count of bases not matched to a gene: 12. Per germline, CDR1 MNHEY and CDR2 SMNVEV (reference sequence). The CDR3 sequence is CASRSGRTRQETQYF. In DNA, the CDR3 is TGTGCCAGCAGGTCAGGTAGGACTAGGCAGGAGACCCAGTACTTC.

The chain is built from TRBV19 and TRBJ1-5; no clear D gene. V was pared by 7 bases and J by 0 bases, with 4 bases between. The CDR3 sequence is 12 residues long. Germline lookup yields CDR1 LNHDA and CDR2 SQIVND (reference sequence). DNA for the CDR3: TGTGCCAGTAAAGGTAGCAATCAGCCCCAGCATTTT. Translated, it gives CASKGSNQPQHF.

The chain is built from TRBV25-1 and TRBJ2-7, with TRBD2 as a possible D gene (6 bases). V was shortened by 6 bases and J by 2 bases, with 11 bases between the two germline ends. The CDR3 runs to 13 residues. Germline V gives CDR1 MGHDK, CDR2 SYGVNS. Written as DNA, the CDR3 is TGTGCCAGCAGCGGGACTTCAACCTACGAGCAGTACTTC. This gives the protein CASSGTSTYEQYF.

The DNA of the CDR3 is TGTGCCAGCAGCGTAGAGGGACAGGGAAGGGCTGAAGCTTTCTTT. Translating it yields CASSVEGQGRAEAFF. This rearrangement joins TRBV9 to TRBJ1-1; 9 bases are a match to TRBD1. Germline V gives CDR1 SGDLS, CDR2 YYNGEE. The CDR3 sequence is 15 residues long. Losses at the gene ends were 0 bases for V and 6 bases for J; bases not matched to a gene: 6.

The chain is built from TRBV18 and TRBJ1-1; 8 bases match TRBD1. With V trimmed by 5 bases and J by 0 bases, 8 bases remained unmatched. This CDR3 spans 16 amino acids. CDR1 is KGHSH, CDR2 LQKENI, per germline. In nucleotides, the CDR3 is TGTGCCAGCTCAGTTCAGGGGGCTGGGATGAACACTGAAGCTTTCTTT. Its protein product is CASSVQGAGMNTEAFF.

V and J are TRBV7-8 and TRBJ2-3; 9 nucleotides agree with TRBD2. Losses at the gene ends were 0 bases for V and 3 bases for J; bases not matched to a gene: 4. From germline, CDR1 is SGHVS and CDR2 FQNEAQ. The CDR3 extends over 16 amino acids. CDR3 DNA: TGTGCCAGCAGCTTAGCTCTAGCGGGACGTACAGATACGCAGTATTTT. Its translation: CASSLALAGRTDTQYF.

The count of this clone is one. The CDR3 loop is CASSLGIEGNQPQHF. Here the CDR3 DNA reads TGTGCCAGCAGCTTAGGTATCGAGGGTAACCAGCCCCAGCATTTT. This rearrangement joins TRBV7-9 to TRBJ1-5; the D is unclear. Germline CDR1 SEHNR, CDR2 FQNEAQ (reference sequence). The length of the CDR3 is 15 residues. V was clipped by 1 base and J by 7 bases, with 14 bases between them.

This chain uses TRBV23-1 with TRBJ1-2; weak D call: TRBD1 (6 bases). TRBV23-1 is reported as an ORF; its role is uncertain. V dropped 10 bases and J dropped 8 bases, with 17 bases sitting between them. The CDR3 is 12 amino acids. The CDR3 loop reads CANYRRGRGYTF. In DNA, the CDR3 is TGCGCCAACTATCGTCGGGGGCGCGGCTACACCTTC.

The gene calls are TRBV29-1 and TRBJ2-5, with D perhaps TRBD2 (6 bases). CDR1 and CDR2 (germline): SQVTM, ANQGSEA. CDR3 size: 13 residues. V lost 7 bases, J lost 4 bases, and 16 bases lay in between. This CDR3 is CSAEETRRETQYF. The CDR3 DNA sequence: TGCAGCGCCGAGGAGACTAGGAGAGAGACCCAGTACTTC.

The chain employs TRBV28 and TRBJ1-2; no definite D call. The germline V gene encodes CDR1 MDHEN and CDR2 SYDVKM. The CDR3 is made up of 12 amino acids. V was pared by 6 bases and J by 2 bases, with 7 bases between. The CDR3 protein is CASSPDNYGYTF. CDR3 in DNA: TGTGCCAGCAGCCCCGACAACTATGGCTACACCTTC.

The rearrangement joins TRBV10-2 to TRBJ1-4; D is perhaps TRBD1 (6 bases). This CDR3 has 20 amino acids. The germline V gene encodes CDR1 WSHSY and CDR2 SAAADI. V was cut by 4 bases and J by 4 bases, with 28 bases left in between. The CDR3 DNA follows: TGCGCCAGCAGTGGCCCTTTCTTTGGGACAAAGTTACGAGATAATGAAAAACTGTTTTTT. Translated: CASSGPFFGTKLRDNEKLFF.

The rearrangement joins TRBV28 to TRBJ2-7; 7 bases match TRBD2. The CDR3 length is 14 residues. After removal of 6 bases from V and 0 bases from J, the junction contained 5 bases not matched to a gene. Germline V CDR1 and CDR2: MDHEN, SYDVKM. The DNA for the CDR3 is TGTGCCAGCAGCTTGGGGGGGAGCTCCTACGAGCAGTACTTC. This sequence encodes CASSLGGSSYEQYF.